This T cell receptor beta chain is from a study of CD8+CD57+ T cells in acquired aplastic anemia (dated by TCRdb to about 2018). General notes on the study: DNA extracted from sorted CD4+ and CD8+ cells had a mean of 3.2 ug, with a range of roughly 0.17 to 27.4 ug. CD8+CD57+ expansion was defined as a frequency above the mean frequency observed in healthy subjects.

Expansion of CD8+CD57+ cells had been shown by flow cytometry in the patients chosen for sequencing. Every patient had severe acquired aplastic anemia, diagnosed using the International Study of Aplastic Anemia and Agranulocytosis and Camitta criteria. At the time blood was sampled, none of the patients had received any therapy. TCR repertoires of sorted CD4+ and CD8+ blood T cells from severe aplastic anemia patients and healthy subjects were deep-sequenced in the study. Patients were enrolled under clinicaltrials.gov protocols 00001620, 01623167, 00001397, 00071045, 00081523 and 00961064 in the USA. Ficoll-Paque density gradient centrifugation was used to isolate peripheral blood mononuclear cells. Before DNA was extracted, CD4+ and CD8+ T cells were sorted using either FACS or magnetic beads. The CDR3 holds 13 amino acids from the cysteine to the phenylalanine. The only DNA kept is the CDR3, 39 bases in frame from the first base. V and J are truncated by 4 bases and 0 bases respectively, leaving an intervening sequence of 9 bases. The CDR1 and CDR2 encoded by the germline V gene (reference sequence) are GTSNPN and SVGIG.

What the authors observed across the whole study: Although roughly 29 CD8+ CDR3 sequences were shared by patients and controls, these sequences appeared highly expressed in patients and within the immunodominant clones of patients. Patients and healthy controls showed no significant difference in CD8+ Simpson's diversity (P=0.060).

This clonotype was counted only a few times. It has no known antigen specificity. Base qualities are not recorded, but no much larger clone differs from it by a single base. Profiling of TCR beta VDJ combinations and CDR3 sequences used genomic DNA as the template. An Illumina HiSeq 2000 was used for TCR repertoire sequencing. The original pipeline was this. Repertoire assessment relied on Simpson's diversity index, CDR3 size and DJ length profiles, and TRBV/TRBJ rearrangement plots. Whichever DNA sequence was most abundant in the deep sequencing data was defined as the immunodominant clone. CDR3 amino acid sequences were checked for sharing across subjects and were also compared against the VDJdb database and published repertoires. TCRdb handled the public reads itself, with Q25 trimming in fastp and clone calling in MiXCR, and kept productive beta chains. One record per CDR3 amino acid sequence lists the most common genes and DNA. The V and J calls reflect TCRdb's pipeline rather than the authors' work. The table for this sample lists around 170,000 distinct CDR3 sequences; 48% of them were counted only once. The ten largest clones represent 9.7% of the sample.

The clonotype comes from a human donor with aplastic anemia. Source material: sorted CD4+, CD8+, or CD8+CD57+ T cells (not recorded which) from PBMCs. The rearrangement joined TRBV30 to TRBJ1-2, with no D gene named confidently. The DNA sequence follows: TGTGCCTGGAATGCAGACACTAACTATGGCTACACCTTC. It translates as CAWNADTNYGYTF.